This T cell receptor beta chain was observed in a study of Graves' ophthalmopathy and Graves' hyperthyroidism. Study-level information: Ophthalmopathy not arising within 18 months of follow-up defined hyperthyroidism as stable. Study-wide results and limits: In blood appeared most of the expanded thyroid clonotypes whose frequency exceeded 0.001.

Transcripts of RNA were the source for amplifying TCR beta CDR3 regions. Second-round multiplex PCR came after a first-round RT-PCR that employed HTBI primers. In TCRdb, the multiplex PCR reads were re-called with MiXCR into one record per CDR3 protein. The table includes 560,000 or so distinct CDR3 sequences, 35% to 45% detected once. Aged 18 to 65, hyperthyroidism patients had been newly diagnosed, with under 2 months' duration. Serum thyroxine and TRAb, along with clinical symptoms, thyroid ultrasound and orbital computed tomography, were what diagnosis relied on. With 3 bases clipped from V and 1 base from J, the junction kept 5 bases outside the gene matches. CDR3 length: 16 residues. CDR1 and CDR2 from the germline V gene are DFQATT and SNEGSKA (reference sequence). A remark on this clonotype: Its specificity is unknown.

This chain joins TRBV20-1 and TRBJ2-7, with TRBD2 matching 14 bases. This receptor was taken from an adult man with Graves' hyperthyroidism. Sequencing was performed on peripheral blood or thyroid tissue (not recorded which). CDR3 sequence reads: CSASRGLAGGSYEQYF. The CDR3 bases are TGCAGTGCTAGCCGAGGACTAGCGGGGGGATCCTACGAGCAGTACTTC.